This T cell receptor (beta chain) appears in the sequencing data of a study of blood T cell repertoires in COVID-19. Data came from immunoSEQ multiplex PCR; TCRdb stores just in-frame clones and leaves some out. The sample has approximately 500,000 clones, approximately 88% seen once; the top ten hold 1.5% to 2%. This CDR3 is 13 amino acids long. CDR1 and CDR2 (germline): SGDLS, YYNGEE. V shed 4 bases and J shed 9 bases, with 17 bases lying between them. The chain combines TRBV9 with TRBJ2-7, with D possibly TRBD2 on 6 matching bases. The clonotype was recovered from a woman in her forties who had recovered from COVID-19. The specimen sequenced was PBMCs or T cells enriched from blood (not recorded which). CDR3: CASSPLGGVRQYF. DNA for the CDR3: TGTGCCAGCAGCCCTCTCGGGGGTGTGCGGCAGTACTTC.